This T cell receptor beta chain was captured in a study of PD-1 blockade in classical Hodgkin lymphoma. With respect to this clone: Its antigen is not identified.

The table came from immunoSEQ multiplex PCR; TCRdb's copy has only in-frame clones and leaves some out. The sample yields about 150,000 clones, approximately 72% seen once. The CDR3 covers 18 residues. Germline V gene data show CDR1 as SEHNR and CDR2 as FQNEAQ (reference sequence). With 4 bases clipped from V and 0 bases from J, the junction kept 12 bases outside the gene matches. Findings of the study overall: No one has yet defined what causes the repertoire differences, which may be disease activity or prior therapy. Complete responders showed a baseline diversity that resembled the diversity of newly diagnosed patients. It was reported that newly diagnosed patients had less baseline TCR diversity than healthy donors.

All the patients suffered relapse after autologous stem cell transplantation, and brentuximab vedotin exposure differed. Complete response, partial response or progressive disease were the best responses. The sequence was obtained from a human donor with classical Hodgkin lymphoma. The rearrangement uses TRBV7-9 and TRBJ2-3; 8 bases align to TRBD1. The specimen comprised peripheral blood mononuclear cells (PBMCs), sampled before the second cycle of nivolumab. The DNA of the CDR3 is TGTGCCAGCAGCTCCGTCCCGGGACAGGTCGCTAGCACAGATACGCAGTATTTT. This encodes CASSSVPGQVASTDTQYF.